This entry lists 20 T cell receptor beta chains sequenced from one sample in a study of CD8+ T cells in alopecia areata. Treatment in this sample: oral pan-JAK inhibitor, 5-10 mg twice daily. cDNA prepared by RNA extraction and subsequent reverse transcription served as the template for sequencing. The assay was immunoSEQ multiplex PCR, and TCRdb's table has in-frame clones only and misses some. In the table there are 150,000 or so clones, roughly 65% of which are singletons. The starting material was CD4+ T cells sorted from blood, obtained at week 4, from a patient treated with tofacitinib. Receptors originate from a human donor with alopecia areata.

This clone has a handful of counts. The genes are TRBV5-6 and TRBJ1-1; maybe TRBD1 (6 bases). Germline V gene data show CDR1 as SGHDT and CDR2 as YYEEEE. The CDR3 contains 14 residues. With 6 bases removed from V and 1 base from J, the gap between germline ends came to 13 bases. CDR3 loop: CASIQGPANTEAFF. CDR3 coding DNA: TGTGCCAGCATCCAGGGGCCGGCGAACACTGAAGCTTTCTTT.

This clone was picked up a small number of times. The chain couples TRBV30 to TRBJ2-7; 9 bases fit TRBD1. This CDR3 is 15 amino acids long. Trimming removed 2 bases from V and 1 base from J; junction bases left unmatched: 6. The germline CDR1 and CDR2 sequences are GTSNPN and SVGIG (reference sequence). DNA for the CDR3: TGTGCCTGGAGTTACGGGACAGGGCATTCCTACGAGCAGTACTTC. It encodes CAWSYGTGHSYEQYF.

The chain employs TRBV5-4 and TRBJ1-2; possibly TRBD1 for D (5 bases). Germline CDR1 is SGHNT and CDR2 is YYREEE (reference sequence). This CDR3 region has 12 residues. V lost 3 bases and J 7 bases, leaving 10 bases between the germline ends. In DNA form, the CDR3 reads TGTGCCAGCAGCTACCCGACAGCTGGCTACACCTTC. Its protein is CASSYPTAGYTF. The entire variable domain, with the rest obtained from reference TRBV5-4 and TRBJ1-2, is as follows: ETGVTQSPTHLIKTRGQQVTLRCSSQSGHNTVSWYQQALGQGPQFIFQYYREEENGRGNFPPRFSGLQFPNYSSELNVNALELDDSALYLCASSYPTAGYTFGSGTRLTVV.

The rearrangement links TRBV9 to TRBJ1-1, with D possibly TRBD1 on 5 matching bases. The V gene lost 4 bases and the J gene lost 3 bases, with 16 bases spanning the gap. The length of the CDR3 is 15 residues. The germline V gene has CDR1 SGDLS and CDR2 YYNGEE. CDR3 bases: TGTGCCAGCAGCCCTCGACCCGGAGGGGACACTGAAGCTTTCTTT. It specifies CASSPRPGGDTEAFF.

The genes are TRBV7-6 and TRBJ1-3; 10 positions match TRBD1. CDR1 SGHVS and CDR2 FNYEAQ come from the germline V gene. The CDR3 totals 14 residues. The V gene end was trimmed by 5 bases and the J gene end by 8 bases; junction bases not matched to a gene: 6. The DNA for the CDR3 is TGTGCCAGCAGCGCCTGGGACAGGGGTTACACCATATATTTT. Amino acids: CASSAWDRGYTIYF. Together with reference TRBV7-6 and TRBJ1-3, the CDR3 gives the full variable domain: GAGVSQSPRYKVTKRGQDVALRCDPISGHVSLYWYRQALGQGPEFLTYFNYEAQQDKSGLPNDRFSAERPEGSISTLTIQRTEQRDSAMYRCASSAWDRGYTIYFGEGSWLTVV.

The genes are TRBV30 and TRBJ1-1, with unresolved D. The length of the CDR3 is 11 residues. Trimming removed 4 bases from V and 10 bases from J, with 13 bases in between. The germline V gene has CDR1 GTSNPN and CDR2 SVGIG (reference sequence). DNA for the CDR3: TGTGCCTGGATAATGTGGGAGACAGCTTTCTTT. Its protein product is CAWIMWETAFF.

The chain uses TRBV2 and TRBJ1-5, with 8 positions matching TRBD1. Trimming removed 6 bases from V and 6 bases from J; junction bases left unmatched: 10. The CDR3 runs to 15 residues. Germline V CDR1 and CDR2: SNHLY, FYNNEI. CDR3 nucleotide sequence: TGTGCCAGCAGGACCAGGACAGGGTCCTCTCAGCCCCAGCATTTT. This codes for CASRTRTGSSQPQHF.

The chain recombines TRBV30 with TRBJ1-1; the D is unclear. Germline assignment: CDR1 GTSNPN and CDR2 SVGIG (reference sequence). V was trimmed by 4 bases and J by 1 base, leaving 10 bases between them. This CDR3 spans 13 amino acids. CDR3 region: CAWNERTNTEAFF. CDR3 DNA: TGTGCCTGGAATGAAAGGACGAACACTGAAGCTTTCTTT.

The V gene is TRBV19, the J gene TRBJ1-4; TRBD1 might be the D (5 bases). Germline CDR1 is LNHDA and CDR2 is SQIVND (reference sequence). The CDR3 spans 14 residues. Deletions cut 7 bases from V and 7 bases from J, with 16 bases between. As DNA, the CDR3 is TGTGCCAGTACGCAGGGCCGAGGGAGTGAAAAACTGTTTTTT. The encoded protein is CASTQGRGSEKLFF. The variable domain in full, with the rest retrieved from reference TRBV19 and TRBJ1-4, is DGGITQSPKYLFRKEGQNVTLSCEQNLNHDAMYWYRQDPGQGLRLIYYSQIVNDFQKGDIAEGYSVSREKKESFPLTVTSAQKNPTAFYLCASTQGRGSEKLFFGSGTQLSVL.

This clone has a handful of counts. The CDR3 coding sequence is TGTGCCAGCAGCTATACCGGACTAGTAATGGGCAATGAGCAGTTCTTC. It is translated as CASSYTGLVMGNEQFF. The chain has TRBV5-4 and TRBJ2-1; 7 positions match TRBD2. V was clipped by 3 bases and J by 6 bases; unmatched bases: 12. CDR3 length: 16 residues. Germline values: CDR1 SGHNT, CDR2 YYREEE (reference sequence).

The gene calls are TRBV9 and TRBJ1-1, with no clear D. The CDR3 totals 14 residues. Deletions cut 4 bases from V and 1 base from J, with 11 bases between. Germline loops: CDR1 SGDLS, CDR2 YYNGEE. CDR3 nucleotides: TGTGCCAGCAGCTCGCAACCCGGGAACACTGAAGCTTTCTTT. It codes for CASSSQPGNTEAFF.

This chain uses TRBV5-6 with TRBJ1-5; no clear D. The CDR3 sequence is 15 residues long. V shed 0 bases and J shed 3 bases, with 10 bases lying between them. Germline V gene sequence: CDR1 SGHDT, CDR2 YYEEEE. CDR3 residues: CASSLAGRPNQPQHF. The CDR3 region has the DNA TGTGCCAGCAGCTTGGCAGGACGGCCCAATCAGCCCCAGCATTTT. Combining the CDR3 with reference TRBV5-6 and TRBJ1-5 gives the whole variable domain DAGVTQSPTHLIKTRGQQVTLRCSPKSGHDTVSWYQQALGQGPQFIFQYYEEEERQRGNFPDRFSGHQFPNYSSELNVNALLLGDSALYLCASSLAGRPNQPQHFGDGTRLSIL.

This sequence joins TRBV5-6 and TRBJ1-2; TRBD1 agrees at 10 bases. The CDR3 has 13 residues. Germline V gives CDR1 SGHDT, CDR2 YYEEEE. V shed 5 bases and J 5 bases; nucleotides not matched to a gene: 3. CDR3 sequence reads: CASRGQGLYGYTF. CDR3 nucleotides: TGTGCCAGCAGGGGACAGGGGTTGTATGGCTACACCTTC.

This clone was picked up one time. The rearrangement uses TRBV2 and TRBJ2-7; possibly TRBD1 for D (5 bases). The V end lost 4 bases, the J end lost 3 bases, and 13 bases lay between the germline ends. The germline gives CDR1 SNHLY, CDR2 FYNNEI. The CDR3 is made up of 14 amino acids. CDR3 protein: CASSVGVSYYEQYF. The CDR3 DNA follows: TGTGCCAGCAGTGTAGGGGTATCTTACTACGAGCAGTACTTC.

The chain combines TRBV27 with TRBJ2-4; TRBD2 might be the D (5 bases). Germline lookup yields CDR1 MNHEY and CDR2 SMNVEV (reference sequence). The germline V and J ends were trimmed by 1 base and 6 bases, with 13 bases remaining between them. CDR3 length: 15 amino acids. Here the CDR3 DNA reads TGTGCCAGCAGTTTATACCCGCCGGGGAGAAACATTCAGTACTTC. Amino acid sequence: CASSLYPPGRNIQYF.

The CDR3 loop reads CASSLRPSGNEQYF. The CDR3 DNA is TGTGCCAGCAGTCTCCGTCCTAGCGGAAACGAGCAGTACTTC. The chain uses TRBV27 and TRBJ2-7, with 7 bases aligning to TRBD2. Trimming removed 5 bases from V and 5 bases from J; junction bases left unmatched: 9. CDR1 MNHEY and CDR2 SMNVEV come from the germline V gene (reference sequence). The CDR3 runs 14 residues.

The chain combines TRBV15 with TRBJ1-2, with no clear D. In germline, CDR1 is LNHNV, CDR2 YYDKDF (reference sequence). Trimming took 3 bases from V and 4 from J, leaving 12 bases between them. The CDR3 is 14 residues long. The CDR3 region has the DNA TGTGCCACCAGCAGGGGCGGGGTTGGCTATGGCTACACCTTC. Its protein is CATSRGGVGYGYTF.

The genes are TRBV7-6 and TRBJ2-3; the D is unclear. The CDR3 length is 16 residues. CDR1 is SGHVS, CDR2 FNYEAQ, per germline. V was shortened by 1 base and J by 0 bases, with 11 bases between the two germline ends. The CDR3 DNA reads TGTGCCAGCAGCTTAGGGGCAGGTACTAGCACAGATACGCAGTATTTT. Encoded protein: CASSLGAGTSTDTQYF.

CDR3 bases: TGTGCCACCAGCCCGGTTGGTAACTCCTACGAGCAGTACTTC. Translated: CATSPVGNSYEQYF. This chain connects TRBV15 to TRBJ2-7; D gene uncertain. Trimming shortened V by 5 bases and J by 0 bases, and 11 bases separated the two germline ends. The CDR3 length is 14 residues. Germline CDR1 LNHNV, CDR2 YYDKDF (reference sequence).

The chain recombines TRBV30 with TRBJ1-1; 10 nucleotides agree with TRBD1. V shed 2 bases, J shed 4 bases, and the junction held 10 bases outside the gene matches. The CDR3 loop spans 16 amino acids. Germline V gives CDR1 GTSNPN, CDR2 SVGIG (reference sequence). The CDR3 region has the DNA TGTGCCTGGAGTCGCGGGACAGGGGACGGGGGCACTGAAGCTTTCTTT. Translated, it gives CAWSRGTGDGGTEAFF.